Each of the 26 T cell receptor beta chains below was sequenced from the same sample in a study of T cell repertoires and Cas9 in healthy adults. Method: immunoSEQ multiplex PCR; TCRdb's copy keeps in-frame clones and lacks some. The sample lists some 20,000 clones; about 90% were seen once. The sample comprised CD4+ effector T cells (CD127+, CD25-, CD137-, CD154-) from PBMCs; culture status not recorded. The receptors originated from a human donor in good health.

The chain uses TRBV5-1 and TRBJ2-3; D unclear. Germline CDR1 is SGHRS and CDR2 is YFSETQ. Trimming took 3 bases from V and 2 from J, leaving 4 bases between them. This CDR3 comprises 12 residues. DNA of the CDR3: TGCGCCAGCAGCTCGAACACAGATACGCAGTATTTT. It codes for CASSSNTDTQYF.

In its sample, this clone was seen once. The chain recombines TRBV25-1 with TRBJ1-5; 10 nucleotides line up with TRBD1. CDR3 length: 15 amino acids. Germline V gene data show CDR1 as MGHDK and CDR2 as SYGVNS. The J segment lost 4 bases and the V segment lost 6 bases, leaving 6 bases of the junction unmatched. The CDR3 DNA follows: TGTGCCAGCAGCAGGGGACAGGGGCAAAATCAGCCCCAGCATTTT. This codes for CASSRGQGQNQPQHF.

This chain uses TRBV7-6 with TRBJ2-5; D is perhaps TRBD2 (6 bases). V shed 4 bases and J shed 0 bases, with 6 bases lying between them. CDR1 is SGHVS and CDR2 is FNYEAQ in the germline V gene. This CDR3 spans 13 amino acids. The CDR3 coding sequence is TGTGCCAGCAGCTGGGGGGACCAAGAGACCCAGTACTTC. Residues: CASSWGDQETQYF. The full variable domain, in which reference TRBV7-6 and TRBJ2-5 provide the parts outside the CDR3, is GAGVSQSPRYKVTKRGQDVALRCDPISGHVSLYWYRQALGQGPEFLTYFNYEAQQDKSGLPNDRFSAERPEGSISTLTIQRTEQRDSAMYRCASSWGDQETQYFGPGTRLLVL.

This chain connects TRBV7-8 to TRBJ1-6; D ambiguous. This CDR3 is built from 17 residues. Trimming left V 0 bases short and J 6 bases short, with 15 bases between. CDR1 SGHVS and CDR2 FQNEAQ come from the germline V gene. CDR3 nucleotide sequence: TGTGCCAGCAGCTTAGCGGCGGGTGGTAACGCTAATTCACCCCTCCACTTT. Protein product: CASSLAAGGNANSPLHF.

This clone occurred once. The rearrangement joins TRBV19 to TRBJ1-5; possible D gene TRBD1, 5 bases. There are 15 residues in the CDR3. CDR1 is LNHDA and CDR2 is SQIVND in the germline V gene (reference sequence). With 6 bases removed from V and 4 bases from J, the gap between germline ends came to 16 bases. CDR3 loop: CASSARGAVNQPQHF. CDR3 nucleotides: TGTGCCAGTAGCGCAAGAGGGGCGGTAAATCAGCCCCAGCATTTT.

The gene calls are TRBV7-2 and TRBJ2-3; a possible D gene is TRBD2 (5 bases). Germline CDR1 is SGHTA and CDR2 is FQGNSA. This CDR3 is built from 16 residues. The V gene lost 2 bases and the J gene lost 0 bases, with 12 bases spanning the gap. The CDR3 bases are TGTGCCAGCAGCTTAAATAGCGAAATAAGCACAGATACGCAGTATTTT. Its translation: CASSLNSEISTDTQYF.

As concerns this clone: One end of the junction fails to match germline, which may point to a read error. The CDR3 protein is CASSSGTSATYEQYF. The DNA of the CDR3 is TGTGCCAGCAGCTCTGGGACTAGCGCTACCTACGAGCAGTACTTT. This rearrangement joins TRBV5-4 to TRBJ2-7, with 10 positions matching TRBD2. The CDR3 runs 15 residues. CDR1 is SGHNT, CDR2 YYREEE, per germline (reference sequence).

V gene TRBV9 combines with J gene TRBJ2-5, with no clear D. This CDR3 is built from 15 residues. V dropped 0 bases and J dropped 4 bases, with 13 bases sitting between them. The V gene's germline CDR1 is SGDLS and CDR2 YYNGEE. The CDR3, as DNA: TGTGCCAGCAGCGTAGCCGTAGGGCTATCAGAGACCCAGTACTTC. Protein: CASSVAVGLSETQYF.

The chain uses TRBV11-1 and TRBJ2-3, with D uncertain. V gave up 0 bases and J gave up 4 bases, with 11 bases separating them. Per the germline V gene, CDR1 is SGHAT and CDR2 is FQDESV (reference sequence). This CDR3 comprises 15 residues. In DNA, the CDR3 is TGTGCCAGCAGCTTAGCTTCGGAACGCCCAGATACGCAGTATTTT. The encoded protein is CASSLASERPDTQYF. Looking up the rest from reference TRBV11-1 and TRBJ2-3 gives the full variable domain: EAEVAQSPRYKITEKSQAVAFWCDPISGHATLYWYRQILGQGPELLVQFQDESVVDDSQLPKDRFSAERLKGVDSTLKIQPAELGDSAMYLCASSLASERPDTQYFGPGTRLTVL.

V is TRBV11-2 and J is TRBJ2-7; unclear D gene. V dropped 1 base and J dropped 6 bases, with 7 bases sitting between them. Germline loops: CDR1 SGHAT, CDR2 FQNNGV. The CDR3 consists of 12 residues. In nucleotides, the CDR3 is TGTGCCAGCAGCTTAGTACCTAGCGAGCAGTACTTC. As protein: CASSLVPSEQYF.

This clone was observed once. The J gene is TRBJ2-7, the V gene TRBV6-5, with D perhaps matching TRBD2 (6 bases). Trimming left V 2 bases short and J 7 bases short, with 12 bases between. The CDR3 runs to 13 residues. CDR1 and CDR2 (germline): MNHEY, SVGAGI. In nucleotides, the CDR3 is TGTGCCAGCAGTTACGCCCCTGGGGGGGAGCAGTACTTC. This translates into CASSYAPGGEQYF.

This clone came up a few times. This chain links TRBV2 with TRBJ2-1; TRBD1 matches 7 bases. Germline V gene sequence: CDR1 SNHLY, CDR2 FYNNEI. CDR3 length: 15 amino acids. The trim removed 6 bases at V and 4 bases at J, leaving 9 bases unmatched. The chain's CDR3 is CASSRGGQNYNEQFF. In nucleotides, the CDR3 is TGTGCCAGCAGCCGTGGGGGACAGAATTACAATGAGCAGTTCTTC.

V usage is TRBV10-3 and J usage is TRBJ2-5; D uncertain. The assigned J gene may be wrong: the sequence end matches TRBJ2-7 better. Looked up from germline, CDR1 is ENHRY and CDR2 is SYGVKD. CDR3 length: 12 residues. Here the CDR3 reads CAISDGKYEQYF. Here the CDR3 DNA reads TGTGCCATCAGTGATGGGAAATACGAGCAGTACTTC.

The V call is TRBV5-8, the J call TRBJ2-7; D uncertain. V lost 0 bases and J 1 base, leaving 2 bases between the germline ends. Germline V gene lookup returns CDR1 SGHTS and CDR2 YDEGEE. The CDR3 covers 12 residues. CDR3 amino acids: CASSLESYEQYF. The CDR3 DNA reads TGTGCCAGCAGCTTGGAGTCCTACGAGCAGTACTTC.

This clone has a single count. V gene TRBV5-1 combines with J gene TRBJ1-1; no reliable D call. Germline CDR1 is SGHRS and CDR2 is YFSETQ. The CDR3 is made up of 13 amino acids. Trimming removed 0 bases from V and 4 bases from J, with 7 bases in between. For the CDR3, the DNA is TGCGCCAGCAGCTTGGCTGCGGGCACTGAAGCTTTCTTT. Translated, it gives CASSLAAGTEAFF.

Only one count was recorded for this clone. Written as DNA, the CDR3 is TGTGCCAGCAGTGCGGGACTAGCGGGAGTATGGGCAGATACGCAGTATTTT. Protein sequence: CASSAGLAGVWADTQYF. The J gene is TRBJ2-3, the V gene TRBV2; 14 nucleotides align to TRBD2. The CDR3 runs 17 residues. Germline-derived CDR1 and CDR2 are SNHLY and FYNNEI. V lost 4 bases, J lost 4 bases, and 7 bases stayed unmatched.

The chain links TRBV14 to TRBJ1-1; D is perhaps TRBD1 (6 bases). This CDR3 is built from 15 residues. Germline CDR1 is SGHDN and CDR2 is FVKESK. The ends were cut back, 1 base at V and 3 bases at J, with 12 bases in the middle. DNA for the CDR3: TGTGCCAGCAGCCAAGCGGGGGCCCGCTACACTGAAGCTTTCTTT. This codes for CASSQAGARYTEAFF. The whole variable domain, remainder taken from reference TRBV14 and TRBJ1-1, is EAGVTQFPSHSVIEKGQTVTLRCDPISGHDNLYWYRRVMGKEIKFLLHFVKESKQDESGMPNNRFLAERTGGTYSTLKVQPAELEDSGVYFCASSQAGARYTEAFFGQGTRLTVV.

The rearrangement joins TRBV23-1 to TRBJ2-7; 7 bases fit TRBD1. TRBV23-1 is recorded as an ORF, its role being uncertain. The V and J ends lost 8 bases and 2 bases, in that order; junction bases with no gene match: 9. CDR3 length: 14 amino acids. CDR3: CASCLRTGAYEQYF. The CDR3 nucleotides are TGCGCCAGCTGCCTACGGACAGGAGCCTACGAGCAGTACTTC.

V gene TRBV7-2 combines with J gene TRBJ1-2; D is perhaps TRBD1 (5 bases). Germline CDR1 and CDR2: SGHTA and FQGNSA. This CDR3 is built from 16 residues. V was shortened by 5 bases and J by 4 bases, with 20 bases between the two germline ends. CDR3 sequence reads: CASSPLGRVSSYGYTF. Here the CDR3 DNA reads TGTGCCAGCAGCCCCCTCGGCAGGGTTTCGAGCTATGGCTACACCTTC.

The genes are TRBV28 and TRBJ2-6, with D unclear. Germline V gene lookup returns CDR1 MDHEN and CDR2 SYDVKM. There are 15 residues in the CDR3. The ends were cut back, 3 bases at V and 0 bases at J, with 6 bases in the middle. The CDR3 coding sequence is TGTGCCAGCAGTTTCCGTCCCTCTGGGGCCAACGTCCTGACTTTC. Its protein is CASSFRPSGANVLTF.

The rearrangement links TRBV4-3 to TRBJ2-3; 7 positions agree with TRBD2. CDR3 length: 15 residues. The trim removed 2 bases at V and 4 bases at J, leaving 6 bases unmatched. Germline V gene sequence: CDR1 LGHNA, CDR2 YSLEER. This CDR3 reads CASSQRTSASDTQYF. In DNA, the CDR3 is TGCGCCAGCAGCCAAAGAACTAGCGCCTCAGATACGCAGTATTTT.

This chain connects TRBV6-5 to TRBJ2-2; the D gene is possibly TRBD1 (6 bases). The ends were cut back, 2 bases at V and 4 bases at J, with 14 bases in the middle. CDR3 length: 16 residues. Germline CDR1 MNHEY, CDR2 SVGAGI. This CDR3 is CASSYDPQGLTGELFF. The CDR3 DNA sequence: TGTGCCAGCAGTTACGATCCCCAGGGGCTCACCGGGGAGCTGTTTTTT.

This chain links TRBV18 with TRBJ2-1, with 12 bases aligning to TRBD2. Losses at the gene ends were 5 bases for V and 8 bases for J; bases not matched to a gene: 7. Germline CDR1 KGHSH, CDR2 LQKENI. The CDR3 covers 15 residues. The CDR3 sequence is CASSASGGAIDEQFF. The CDR3 DNA reads as TGTGCCAGCTCAGCTAGCGGGGGGGCCATAGATGAGCAGTTCTTC. Based on the CDR3 plus reference TRBV18 and TRBJ2-1, the full variable domain is NAGVMQNPRHLVRRRGQEARLRCSPMKGHSHVYWYRQLPEEGLKFMVYLQKENIIDESGMPKERFSAEFPKEGPSILRIQQVVRGDSAAYFCASSASGGAIDEQFFGPGTRLTVL.

This rearrangement joins TRBV19 to TRBJ2-1; D may be TRBD2 (6 bases). Trimming stripped 3 bases from V and 6 bases from J, with 21 bases between. CDR3 length: 17 amino acids. From germline, CDR1 is LNHDA and CDR2 SQIVND (reference sequence). The CDR3 is CASSMAYWGEHLNEQFF. DNA for the CDR3: TGTGCCAGTAGTATGGCCTACTGGGGGGAGCACCTCAATGAGCAGTTCTTC.

The genes are TRBV28 and TRBJ1-2; no firm D call. Germline CDR1 MDHEN, CDR2 SYDVKM. The CDR3 sequence is 13 residues long. V dropped 2 bases and J dropped 2 bases, with 6 bases sitting between them. Written as DNA, the CDR3 is TGTGCCAGCAGTTTAAGGTCAAACTATGGCTACACCTTC. This sequence encodes CASSLRSNYGYTF.

The chain carries TRBV5-6 and TRBJ1-5, with unresolved D. The germline CDR1 and CDR2 sequences are SGHDT and YYEEEE. The V gene lost 4 bases and the J gene lost 7 bases, with 18 bases spanning the gap. The CDR3 loop spans 15 amino acids. CDR3 coding DNA: TGTGCCAGCAGCCTCACCATGGGGAATGGACAGCCCCAGCATTTT. Protein: CASSLTMGNGQPQHF.